Listed here are 27 T cell receptor beta chains from one sample, sequenced in a study of blood T cell repertoires in COVID-19. Produced via immunoSEQ multiplex PCR; TCRdb's table is partial and in-frame only. Of 25,000 to 35,000 clones in the sample, approximately 79% are singletons; the top ten hold over 20%. The sequenced sample was peripheral blood. The source of these receptors is a boy aged 2 to 9 with active or convalescent COVID-19.

The rearrangement links TRBV19 to TRBJ2-2; the match to TRBD1 covers 7 bases. Unmatched junction bases numbered 1, after V lost 6 bases and J lost 0 bases. The CDR3 runs to 14 residues. Germline V lookup: CDR1 LNHDA, CDR2 SQIVND (reference sequence). CDR3 coding DNA: TGTGCCAGTAGGGGACAGTCGAACACCGGGGAGCTGTTTTTT. It encodes CASRGQSNTGELFF.

There are many counts of this clone. V and J are TRBV19 and TRBJ2-1; 7 bases map to TRBD1. Germline V gene data show CDR1 as LNHDA and CDR2 as SQIVND (reference sequence). The J segment lost 7 bases and the V segment lost 3 bases, leaving 3 bases of the junction unmatched. The CDR3 sequence is 13 residues long. The CDR3 DNA reads as TGTGCCAGTAGTATGACAGGGCTAAATGAGCAGTTCTTC. Translated, it gives CASSMTGLNEQFF.

The chain is built from TRBV3-1 (or the pseudogene TRBV3-2) and TRBJ2-5; D may be TRBD1 (6 bases). This CDR3 is built from 14 residues. The germline V gene has CDR1 LGHDT and CDR2 YNNKEL (reference sequence). Between the trimmed V and J ends, which lost 5 bases and 4 bases, there was a span of 14 bases. CDR3: CASSYGTSVETQYF. CDR3 bases: TGTGCCAGCAGCTACGGGACAAGCGTAGAGACCCAGTACTTC.

This chain connects TRBV19 to TRBJ1-5; D gene uncertain. Trimming cost V 0 bases and J 2 bases, with 11 bases left between them. There are 16 residues in the CDR3. Germline CDR1 reads LNHDA; CDR2 reads SQIVND (reference sequence). The CDR3 DNA reads TGTGCCAGTAGTATAGAATCGGTACTTCGCAATCAGCCCCAGCATTTT. The encoded protein is CASSIESVLRNQPQHF.

The chain couples TRBV28 to TRBJ1-1, with D perhaps matching TRBD1 (5 bases). The CDR3 sequence is 15 residues long. Trimming left V 3 bases short and J 4 bases short, with 15 bases between. Germline CDR1 is MDHEN and CDR2 is SYDVKM. The CDR3 DNA is TGTGCCAGCAGTTTGTTCACAGGCGTAGGCACTGAAGCTTTCTTT. The encoded protein is CASSLFTGVGTEAFF.

This clone has just a few counts. This chain uses TRBV5-8 with TRBJ1-1; the match to TRBD1 covers 7 bases. Trimming cost V 5 bases and J 4 bases; bases outside gene matches: 8. This CDR3 region has 14 residues. Germline CDR1 is SGHTS and CDR2 is YDEGEE. The CDR3 nucleotides are TGTGCCAGCAGGATAAGGGGGCCTGGCACTGAAGCTTTCTTT. It yields the protein CASRIRGPGTEAFF.

The chain joins TRBV7-9 to TRBJ1-3; TRBD1 might be the D (5 bases). The germline V gene has CDR1 SEHNR and CDR2 FQNEAQ (reference sequence). This CDR3 spans 13 amino acids. V was clipped by 5 bases and J by 7 bases, with 12 bases between them. This CDR3 is CASSLPGGNTIYF. CDR3 in DNA: TGTGCCAGCAGCCTCCCCGGGGGGAACACCATATATTTT.

This rearrangement joins TRBV6-4 to TRBJ2-7; D may be TRBD1 (6 bases). The CDR3 sequence is 10 residues long. V gave up 4 bases and J gave up 12 bases, with 10 bases separating them. CDR1 MRHNA and CDR2 SNTAGT come from the germline V gene. CDR3 region: CASSVVDRYV. Here the CDR3 DNA reads TGTGCCAGCAGTGTGGTGGACAGGTACGTC.

The rearrangement links TRBV3-1 (or the pseudogene TRBV3-2) to TRBJ1-3; the match to TRBD1 covers 7 bases. V trimming: 4 bases; J trimming: 4 bases; junction bases outside the gene matches: 10. Germline V gene sequence: CDR1 LGHDT, CDR2 YNNKEL (reference sequence). The length of the CDR3 is 16 residues. The CDR3 DNA reads TGTGCCAGCAGCCTTTTGACAGGGCTTATCGGAAACACCATATATTTT. Translated, it gives CASSLLTGLIGNTIYF.

The rearrangement links TRBV27 to TRBJ2-1; tentatively, D is TRBD2 (6 bases). V was pared by 4 bases and J by 7 bases, with 23 bases between. The germline V gene encodes CDR1 MNHEY and CDR2 SMNVEV (reference sequence). The CDR3 sequence is 17 residues long. The CDR3 loop reads CASSYYLTDYRLNEQFF. The CDR3 DNA follows: TGTGCCAGCAGTTATTATTTAACGGACTACCGATTGAATGAGCAGTTCTTC.

This clone has a single count. This chain joins TRBV7-9 and TRBJ2-3; D is undetermined. Germline V lookup: CDR1 SEHNR, CDR2 FQNEAQ (reference sequence). CDR3 length: 16 amino acids. Trimming cost V 2 bases and J 3 bases, with 15 bases left between them. CDR3 in DNA: TGTGCCAGCAGCTTACAGGTCCCATTGGCAACAGATACGCAGTATTTT. This translates into CASSLQVPLATDTQYF.

The V call is TRBV28, the J call TRBJ2-1; possibly TRBD2 for D (6 bases). Germline V CDR1 and CDR2: MDHEN, SYDVKM. The CDR3 runs to 16 residues. Trimming pared 5 bases from V and 5 bases from J, leaving 19 bases between. CDR3 nucleotides: TGTGCCAGCAGTCTCCCTAGCCTAGCGCCCAACAATGAGCAGTTCTTC. It yields the protein CASSLPSLAPNNEQFF.

The chain has TRBV6-5 and TRBJ2-7, with 10 nucleotides matching TRBD2. The V gene end was trimmed by 2 bases and the J gene end by 5 bases; junction bases not matched to a gene: 6. Germline V lookup: CDR1 MNHEY, CDR2 SVGAGI. The CDR3 extends over 15 amino acids. The CDR3 reads CASSYRLAGAHEQYF. For the CDR3, the DNA is TGTGCCAGCAGTTACCGGCTAGCGGGAGCCCACGAGCAGTACTTC.

This sequence joins TRBV2 and TRBJ1-6; no reliable D call. The CDR3 extends over 14 amino acids. Trimming took off 8 bases at V and 6 bases at J, with 14 bases between the two ends. The V gene's germline CDR1 is SNHLY and CDR2 FYNNEI. The chain's CDR3 is CASGTHFPNSPLHF. The CDR3 nucleotides read TGTGCCAGCGGTACACATTTCCCTAATTCACCCCTCCACTTT.

The J gene is TRBJ1-1, the V gene TRBV10-3, with D perhaps TRBD1 (6 bases). V was shortened by 5 bases and J by 7 bases, with 11 bases between the two germline ends. Per the germline V gene, CDR1 is ENHRY and CDR2 is SYGVKD. This CDR3 has 12 residues. In DNA form, the CDR3 reads TGTGCCATCAGTAAGGGGGAGGGTGAAGCTTTCTTT. Amino acid sequence: CAISKGEGEAFF.

This rearrangement joins TRBV5-1 to TRBJ1-5; 10 nucleotides line up with TRBD1. The CDR3 extends over 14 amino acids. Germline V gene sequence: CDR1 SGHRS, CDR2 YFSETQ. Losses at the gene ends were 4 bases for V and 4 bases for J; bases not matched to a gene: 2. CDR3 in DNA: TGCGCCAGCAGCCCGGGACAGGGGAATCAGCCCCAGCATTTT. Translated, it gives CASSPGQGNQPQHF.

The gene calls are TRBV24-1 and TRBJ2-1; 8 nucleotides match TRBD1. CDR3 length equals 14 residues. Germline assignment: CDR1 KGHDR and CDR2 SFDVKD. V lost 9 bases, J lost 5 bases, and 8 bases stayed unmatched. The CDR3 nucleotides are TGTGCCACCGCTAGACAGGGGTCTAACAATGAGCAGTTCTTC. It translates to CATARQGSNNEQFF.

The chain is built from TRBV2 and TRBJ1-5; 7 nucleotides align to TRBD1. There are 15 residues in the CDR3. V shed 2 bases, J shed 3 bases, and the junction held 4 bases outside the gene matches. The germline gives CDR1 SNHLY, CDR2 FYNNEI. The CDR3 nucleotides read TGTGCCAGCAGTGAACAGGGGGTCTACAATCAGCCCCAGCATTTT. The encoded protein is CASSEQGVYNQPQHF.

The rearrangement joins TRBV6-5 to TRBJ2-1, with D hard to call. Trimming took 0 bases from V and 7 from J, leaving 13 bases between them. The CDR3 length is 15 residues. The V gene's germline CDR1 is MNHEY and CDR2 SVGAGI. The CDR3 region has the DNA TGTGCCAGCAGTTACTCTACGCTCACCGGGAATGAGCAGTTCTTC. Translated: CASSYSTLTGNEQFF.

DNA of the CDR3: TGTGCTAGTGGTTTGGAGGGGGCACGACCGAACACCGGGGAGCTGTTTTTT. Its translation is CASGLEGARPNTGELFF. The genes are TRBV12-5 and TRBJ2-2; 7 positions agree with TRBD1. Germline lookup yields CDR1 LGHNT and CDR2 FRNRAP. The length of the CDR3 is 17 residues. Trimming cost V 1 base and J 0 bases; bases outside gene matches: 5.

This clone was seen once. The gene calls are TRBV3-1 (or the pseudogene TRBV3-2) and TRBJ2-3, with D unclear. Trimming shortened V by 1 base and J by 2 bases, and 7 bases separated the two germline ends. Germline CDR1 is LGHDT and CDR2 is YNNKEL (reference sequence). The CDR3 totals 14 residues. CDR3: CASSQAYYTDTQYF. Here the CDR3 DNA reads TGTGCCAGCAGCCAAGCATACTACACAGATACGCAGTATTTT.

This clone was recorded once. The chain recombines TRBV18 with TRBJ1-6; D gene uncertain. Germline CDR1 reads KGHSH; CDR2 reads LQKENI. This CDR3 has 16 residues. The V gene lost 2 bases and the J gene lost 9 bases, with 17 bases spanning the gap. The CDR3 spells CASSPNWAALGSPLHF. The CDR3 DNA reads TGTGCCAGCTCACCAAATTGGGCAGCCCTGGGTTCACCCCTCCACTTT.

By sample fraction, this clone is medium-sized. J is TRBJ2-3 and V is TRBV10-1; 11 nucleotides line up with TRBD2. Losses at the gene ends were 6 bases for V and 1 base for J; bases not matched to a gene: 6. The CDR3 contains 16 residues. Germline CDR1 is WNHNN and CDR2 is SYGVQD (reference sequence). The CDR3 DNA reads TGCGCCAGCAGCGTTGGGACTAGCGGCCGCACAGATACGCAGTATTTT. Translated: CASSVGTSGRTDTQYF.

The CDR3 reads CASSDLISGQGAHQPQHF. CDR3 sequence (DNA): TGTGCCAGCAGTGACCTCATTTCGGGACAGGGGGCACATCAGCCCCAGCATTTT. This chain links TRBV2 with TRBJ1-5; 12 nucleotides align to TRBD1. With V trimmed by 3 bases and J by 5 bases, 11 bases remained unmatched. This CDR3 contains 18 residues. The V gene's germline CDR1 is SNHLY and CDR2 FYNNEI.

The chain links TRBV5-4 to TRBJ1-4, with a possible D match to TRBD1 (5 bases). Germline V CDR1 and CDR2: SGHNT, YYREEE (reference sequence). The CDR3 is 15 residues long. V shed 1 base and J shed 3 bases, with 10 bases lying between them. The CDR3 DNA reads as TGTGCCAGCAGCTTGAGGGAAGGGGCTAATGAAAAACTGTTTTTT. This translates into CASSLREGANEKLFF.

This chain links TRBV3-1 (or the pseudogene TRBV3-2) with TRBJ2-1; 12 nucleotides align to TRBD2. This CDR3 comprises 17 residues. CDR1 and CDR2 from the germline V gene are LGHDT and YNNKEL (reference sequence). After removal of 4 bases from V and 4 bases from J, the junction contained 8 bases not matched to a gene. The CDR3 bases are TGTGCCAGCAGCCCTAATCTAGCGGGGGGGAGATACAATGAGCAGTTCTTC. Encoded protein: CASSPNLAGGRYNEQFF.

V and J are TRBV27 and TRBJ2-1; 11 bases are shared with TRBD2. With 7 bases clipped from V and 4 bases from J, the junction kept 15 bases outside the gene matches. The CDR3 extends over 18 amino acids. Germline CDR1 and CDR2: MNHEY and SMNVEV (reference sequence). The CDR3 reads CASIPTSGRRKLYNEQFF. The CDR3, as DNA: TGTGCCAGCATTCCCACTAGCGGGAGACGGAAATTATACAATGAGCAGTTCTTC.